Following are 11 T cell receptor beta chains from one sample sequenced in a study. The sorted Tregs were CD4+CD25+CD127-/low cells. Adaptor-ligated barcode primers were used to amplify TRBV12-4/TRBJ1-2 clonotypes. MiXCR, applied by TCRdb to the multiplex PCR reads, yields one record per CDR3 protein. The sample holds approximately 1,000 distinct CDR3 sequences, 2.6% seen once. Source material: Tregs sorted from blood. All receptors derive from a female donor with breast cancer.

This clonotype is labeled as medium-sized. The rearrangement joins TRBV12-3 or TRBV12-4 to TRBJ1-2; the D is unclear. Trimming shortened V by 1 base and J by 3 bases, and 9 bases separated the two germline ends. The CDR3 extends over 14 amino acids. The CDR3 DNA follows: TGTGCCAGCAGTTTAGGCAGACTTGACTATGGCTACACCTTC. Protein sequence: CASSLGRLDYGYTF.

The chain uses TRBV12-3 or TRBV12-4 and TRBJ1-2; D remains unclear. This CDR3 has 14 amino acids. V lost 4 bases, J lost 5 bases, and 14 bases lay in between. The chain's CDR3 is CASSSVGPLYGYTF. In DNA form, the CDR3 reads TGTGCCAGCAGTTCTGTTGGGCCCTTATATGGCTACACCTTC.

This clonotype is classed as medium-sized. The rearrangement joins TRBV12-3 or TRBV12-4 to TRBJ1-2; a possible D gene is TRBD1 (5 bases). The CDR3 is 13 residues long. Trimming shortened V by 1 base and J by 8 bases, and 11 bases separated the two germline ends. CDR3 bases: TGTGCCAGCAGTTTAGACTCAGGGTACGGCTACACCTTC. This sequence encodes CASSLDSGYGYTF.

By proportion, this clonotype is large. V usage is TRBV12-3 or TRBV12-4 and J usage is TRBJ1-2; 8 bases are shared with TRBD1. The V segment lost 6 bases and the J segment 7 bases; nucleotides outside the gene matches: 10. This CDR3 is 14 amino acids long. The CDR3 DNA reads TGTGCCAGCAGCGGACAGGGTCGCATACGTGGCTACACCTTC. Translated: CASSGQGRIRGYTF.

This clonotype is hyperexpanded in the sample. CDR3 protein: CASTPGQGRTIGGYTF. CDR3 DNA sequence: TGTGCCAGCACCCCGGGACAGGGGCGAACGATTGGTGGCTACACCTTC. V gene TRBV12-3 or TRBV12-4 combines with J gene TRBJ1-2, with TRBD1 identical over 10 bases. Trimming cost V 7 bases and J 7 bases; bases outside gene matches: 15. The CDR3 contains 16 residues.

By its share, this clonotype is medium-sized. V and J are TRBV12-3 or TRBV12-4 and TRBJ1-2; D is uncertain. The germline V and J ends were trimmed by 5 bases and 6 bases, with 16 bases remaining between them. The CDR3 totals 14 residues. The CDR3 region is CASSKEGRVDGYTF. The CDR3 bases are TGTGCCAGCAGTAAGGAAGGGCGTGTTGATGGCTACACCTTC.

By proportion, this clonotype is large (0.1 to 1%). An end of the junction differs from the germline gene, which may be a read error. This rearrangement joins TRBV12-3 or TRBV12-4 to TRBJ1-2, with 7 bases lining up with TRBD1. The CDR3 consists of 14 residues. CDR3 DNA: TGTGCCAGCAGCTCGACAGGGATCTCTTCTTCGTCGTTCTTC. Its translation: CASSSTGISSSSFF.

This clonotype is large by share. The chain joins TRBV12-3 or TRBV12-4 to TRBJ1-2; 10 bases are a match to TRBD1. The CDR3 length is 14 residues. V lost 6 bases and J lost 4; bases outside the gene matches: 5. CDR3 bases: TGTGCCAGCAGGATGGGACAGGGGAGCTATGGCTACACCTTC. Its protein product is CASRMGQGSYGYTF.

This clonotype ranks as medium-sized. The chain uses TRBV12-3 or TRBV12-4 and TRBJ1-2, with D possibly TRBD1 on 5 matching bases. V shed 5 bases and J shed 1 base, with 8 bases lying between them. The CDR3 is made up of 13 amino acids. The CDR3 sequence: CASSLTVNYGYTF. The DNA of the CDR3 is TGTGCCAGCAGTCTGACAGTTAACTATGGCTACACCTTC.

In this sample, this clonotype is large. The J gene is TRBJ1-2, the V gene TRBV12-3 or TRBV12-4, with D uncertain. This CDR3 is 12 amino acids long. The germline V and J ends were trimmed by 5 bases and 8 bases, with 12 bases remaining between them. This chain's CDR3 is CASSETTTGYTF. The CDR3 DNA sequence: TGTGCCAGCAGTGAGACGACTACCGGCTACACCTTC.

By proportion, this clonotype is medium-sized. V usage is TRBV12-3 or TRBV12-4 and J usage is TRBJ1-2, with a weak D call TRBD1 (5 bases). V was pared by 8 bases and J by 6 bases, with 19 bases between. The CDR3 runs to 14 residues. The CDR3 DNA sequence: TGTGCCAGCCTTCCCAGCGGGCAGGGACATGGCTACACCTTC. Its translation: CASLPSGQGHGYTF.